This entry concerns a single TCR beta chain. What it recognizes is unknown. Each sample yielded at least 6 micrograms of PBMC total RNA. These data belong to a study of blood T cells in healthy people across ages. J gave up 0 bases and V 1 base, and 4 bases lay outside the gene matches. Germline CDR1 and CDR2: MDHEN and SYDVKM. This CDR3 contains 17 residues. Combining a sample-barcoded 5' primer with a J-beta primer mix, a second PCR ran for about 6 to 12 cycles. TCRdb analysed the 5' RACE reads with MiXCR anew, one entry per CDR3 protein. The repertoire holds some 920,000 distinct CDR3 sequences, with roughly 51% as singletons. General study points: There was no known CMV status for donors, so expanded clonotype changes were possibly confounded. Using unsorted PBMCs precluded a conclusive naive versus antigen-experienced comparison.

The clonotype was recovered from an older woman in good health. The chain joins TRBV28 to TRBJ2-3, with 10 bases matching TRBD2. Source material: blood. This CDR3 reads CASSLSVTSGSTDTQYF. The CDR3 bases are TGTGCCAGCAGTTTATCCGTGACTAGCGGGAGCACAGATACGCAGTATTTT.